This entry concerns a single T cell receptor beta chain. Its antigen is undetermined. CD4+ cells yielded CD45RA+ naive and CD45RA-negative memory subsets. This entry is derived from a study of shared clonotypes between healthy human individuals. Authors' analysis steps: Filtering differed because ImmunoSEQ produced junction-only sequences that carried no quality scores. Libraries were prepared by immunoSEQ multiplex PCR; TCRdb keeps only in-frame clonotypes and omits some of them. The D gene and trimming were derived from the DNA, and the V and J assignments and clone size from that table. This sample yields around 980,000 clones, of which about four fifths are seen a single time; 0.5% to 0.65% belongs to the top ten. Overall study results and limits: In the sorted subsets, rarefaction showed sequencing was incomplete despite large depth.

Germline V gene lookup returns CDR1 KGHSH and CDR2 LQKENI. The CDR3 is 16 residues long. Trimming took 3 bases from V and 4 from J, leaving 18 bases between them. V is TRBV18 and J is TRBJ1-1; a possible D gene is TRBD1 (5 bases). The source of this sequence is a man younger than 30 in good health. Some clones in this sample may be carry-over from other donors' samples. The sequenced sample consisted of memory CD4+ T cells from PBMCs. Subset: CD45RA-negative fraction. DNA for the CDR3: TGTGCCAGCTCACCTAACCCAGGGTTTGGGGGCACTGAAGCTTTCTTT. Its protein product is CASSPNPGFGGTEAFF.